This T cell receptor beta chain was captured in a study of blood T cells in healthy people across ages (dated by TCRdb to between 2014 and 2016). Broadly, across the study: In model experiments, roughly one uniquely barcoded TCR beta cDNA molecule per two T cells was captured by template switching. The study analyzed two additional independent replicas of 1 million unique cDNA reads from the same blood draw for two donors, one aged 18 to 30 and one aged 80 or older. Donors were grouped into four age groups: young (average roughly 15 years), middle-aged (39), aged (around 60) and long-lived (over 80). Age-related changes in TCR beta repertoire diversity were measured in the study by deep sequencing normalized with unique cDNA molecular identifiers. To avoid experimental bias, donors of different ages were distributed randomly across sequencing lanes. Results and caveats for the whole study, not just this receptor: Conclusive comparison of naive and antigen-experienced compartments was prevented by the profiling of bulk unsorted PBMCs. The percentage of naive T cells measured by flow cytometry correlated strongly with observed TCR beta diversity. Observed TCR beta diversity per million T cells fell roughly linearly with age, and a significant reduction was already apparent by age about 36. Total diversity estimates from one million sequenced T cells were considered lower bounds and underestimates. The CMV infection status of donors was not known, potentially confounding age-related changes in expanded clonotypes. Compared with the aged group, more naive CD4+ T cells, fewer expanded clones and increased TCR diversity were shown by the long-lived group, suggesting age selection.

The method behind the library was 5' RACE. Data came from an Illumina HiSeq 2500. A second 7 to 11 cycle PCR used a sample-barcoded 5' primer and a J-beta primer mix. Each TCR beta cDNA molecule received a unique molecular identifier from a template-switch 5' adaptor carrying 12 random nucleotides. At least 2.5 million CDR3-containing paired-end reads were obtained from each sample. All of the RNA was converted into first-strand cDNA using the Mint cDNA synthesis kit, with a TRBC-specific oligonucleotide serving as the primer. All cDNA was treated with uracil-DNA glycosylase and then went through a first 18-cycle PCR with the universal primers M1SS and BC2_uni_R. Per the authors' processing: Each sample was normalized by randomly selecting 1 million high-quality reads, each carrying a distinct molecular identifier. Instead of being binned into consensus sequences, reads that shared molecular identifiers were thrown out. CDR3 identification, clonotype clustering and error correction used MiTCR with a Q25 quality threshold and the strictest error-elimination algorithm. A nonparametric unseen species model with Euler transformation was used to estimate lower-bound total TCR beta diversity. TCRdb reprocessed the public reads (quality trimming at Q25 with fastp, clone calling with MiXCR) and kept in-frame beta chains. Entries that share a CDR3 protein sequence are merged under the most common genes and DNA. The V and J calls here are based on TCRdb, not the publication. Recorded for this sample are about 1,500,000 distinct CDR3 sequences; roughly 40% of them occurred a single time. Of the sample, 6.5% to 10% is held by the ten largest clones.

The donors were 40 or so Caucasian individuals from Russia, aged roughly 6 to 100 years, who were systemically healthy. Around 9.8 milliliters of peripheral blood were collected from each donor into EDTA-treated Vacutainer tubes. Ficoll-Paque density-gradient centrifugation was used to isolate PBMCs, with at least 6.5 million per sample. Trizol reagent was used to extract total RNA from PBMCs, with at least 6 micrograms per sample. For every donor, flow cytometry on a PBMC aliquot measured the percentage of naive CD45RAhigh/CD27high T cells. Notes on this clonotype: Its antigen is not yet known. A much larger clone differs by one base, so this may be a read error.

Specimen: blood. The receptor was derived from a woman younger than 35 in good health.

The DNA is TGCAGTGCTAGACCGACAGGGGACAATGAGCAGTACTTC. Translated, it gives CSARPTGDNEQYF. The sequence links TRBV20-1 to TRBJ2-7; 8 junctional bases match TRBD1. Its CDR3 holds 13 amino acids, cysteine through phenylalanine. Just the 39-base CDR3 DNA is kept, in frame starting at base 1. CDR1 and CDR2, looked up from the germline V gene (reference sequence), are DFQATT and SNEGSKA. The germline V and J ends show losses of 2 bases and 7 bases respectively, and no gene match explains 7 bases of the junction.